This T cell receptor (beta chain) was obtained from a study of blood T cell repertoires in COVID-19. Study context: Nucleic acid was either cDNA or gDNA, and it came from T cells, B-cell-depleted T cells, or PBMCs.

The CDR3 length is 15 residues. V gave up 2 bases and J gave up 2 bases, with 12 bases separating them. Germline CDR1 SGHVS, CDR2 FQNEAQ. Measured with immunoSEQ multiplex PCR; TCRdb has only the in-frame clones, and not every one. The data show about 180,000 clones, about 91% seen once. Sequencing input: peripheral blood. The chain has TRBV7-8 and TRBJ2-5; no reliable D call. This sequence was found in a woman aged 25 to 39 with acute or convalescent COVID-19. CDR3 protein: CASSLRTTLQETQYF. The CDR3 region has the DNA TGTGCCAGCAGCTTACGAACTACTCTTCAAGAGACCCAGTACTTC. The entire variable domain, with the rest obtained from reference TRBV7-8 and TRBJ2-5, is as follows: GAGVSQSPRYKVAKRGQDVALRCDPISGHVSLFWYQQALGQGPEFLTYFQNEAQLDKSGLPSDRFFAERPEGSVSTLKIQRTQQEDSAVYLCASSLRTTLQETQYFGPGTRLLVL.